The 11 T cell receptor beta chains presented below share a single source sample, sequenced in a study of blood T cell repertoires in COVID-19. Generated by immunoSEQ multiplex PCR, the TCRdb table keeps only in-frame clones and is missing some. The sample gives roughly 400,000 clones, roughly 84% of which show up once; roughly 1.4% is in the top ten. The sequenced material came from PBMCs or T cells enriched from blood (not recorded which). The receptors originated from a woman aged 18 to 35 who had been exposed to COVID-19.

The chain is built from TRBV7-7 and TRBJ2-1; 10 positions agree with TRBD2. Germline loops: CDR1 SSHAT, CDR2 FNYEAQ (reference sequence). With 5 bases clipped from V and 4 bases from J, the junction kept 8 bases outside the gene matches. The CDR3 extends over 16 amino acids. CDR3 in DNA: TGTGCCAGCAGCGCGGGGGCTAGCGGGAGTTACAATGAGCAGTTCTTC. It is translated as CASSAGASGSYNEQFF.

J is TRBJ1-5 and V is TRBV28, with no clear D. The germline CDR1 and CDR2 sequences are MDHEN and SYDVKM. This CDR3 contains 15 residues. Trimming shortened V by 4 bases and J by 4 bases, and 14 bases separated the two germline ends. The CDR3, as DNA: TGTGCCAGCAGTTCCCACCGGGTTCGAAATCAGCCCCAGCATTTT. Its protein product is CASSSHRVRNQPQHF.

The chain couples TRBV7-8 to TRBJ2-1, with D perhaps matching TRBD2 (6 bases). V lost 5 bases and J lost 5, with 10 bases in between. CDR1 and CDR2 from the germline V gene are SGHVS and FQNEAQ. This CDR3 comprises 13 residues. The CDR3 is CASSMGLNNEQFF. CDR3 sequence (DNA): TGTGCCAGCAGCATGGGACTCAACAATGAGCAGTTCTTC. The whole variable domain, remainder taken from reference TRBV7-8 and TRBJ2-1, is GAGVSQSPRYKVAKRGQDVALRCDPISGHVSLFWYQQALGQGPEFLTYFQNEAQLDKSGLPSDRFFAERPEGSVSTLKIQRTQQEDSAVYLCASSMGLNNEQFFGPGTRLTVL.

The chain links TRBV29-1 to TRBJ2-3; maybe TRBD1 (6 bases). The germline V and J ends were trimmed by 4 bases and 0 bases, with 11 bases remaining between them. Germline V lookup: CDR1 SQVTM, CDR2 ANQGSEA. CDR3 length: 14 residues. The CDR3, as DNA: TGCAGCGTTGGGGACACCTCTAGCACAGATACGCAGTATTTT. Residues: CSVGDTSSTDTQYF.

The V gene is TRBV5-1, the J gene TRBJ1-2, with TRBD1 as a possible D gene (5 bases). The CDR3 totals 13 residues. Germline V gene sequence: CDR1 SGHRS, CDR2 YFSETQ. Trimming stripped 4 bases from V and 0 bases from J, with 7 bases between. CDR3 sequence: CASSPGTNYGYTF. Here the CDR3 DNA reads TGCGCCAGCAGCCCAGGGACTAACTATGGCTACACCTTC.

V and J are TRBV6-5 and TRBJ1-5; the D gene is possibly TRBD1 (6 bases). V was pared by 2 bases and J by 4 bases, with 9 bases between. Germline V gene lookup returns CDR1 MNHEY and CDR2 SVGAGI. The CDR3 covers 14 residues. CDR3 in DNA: TGTGCCAGCAGTTACGGTGGACAGAATCAGCCCCAGCATTTT. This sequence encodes CASSYGGQNQPQHF.

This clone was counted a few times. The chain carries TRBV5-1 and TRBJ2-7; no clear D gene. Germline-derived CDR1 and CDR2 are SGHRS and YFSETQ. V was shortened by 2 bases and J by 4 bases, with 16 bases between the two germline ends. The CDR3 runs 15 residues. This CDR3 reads CASSLGPRSDYEQYF. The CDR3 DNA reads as TGCGCCAGCAGCTTAGGTCCCAGGTCGGATTACGAGCAGTACTTC.

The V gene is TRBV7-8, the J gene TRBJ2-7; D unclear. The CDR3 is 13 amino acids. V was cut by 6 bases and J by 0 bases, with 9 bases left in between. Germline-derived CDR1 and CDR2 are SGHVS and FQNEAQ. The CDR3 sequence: CASRAGVSYEQYF. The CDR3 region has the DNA TGTGCCAGCAGGGCAGGCGTCTCCTACGAGCAGTACTTC. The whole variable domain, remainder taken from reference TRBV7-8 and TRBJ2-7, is GAGVSQSPRYKVAKRGQDVALRCDPISGHVSLFWYQQALGQGPEFLTYFQNEAQLDKSGLPSDRFFAERPEGSVSTLKIQRTQQEDSAVYLCASRAGVSYEQYFGPGTRLTVT.

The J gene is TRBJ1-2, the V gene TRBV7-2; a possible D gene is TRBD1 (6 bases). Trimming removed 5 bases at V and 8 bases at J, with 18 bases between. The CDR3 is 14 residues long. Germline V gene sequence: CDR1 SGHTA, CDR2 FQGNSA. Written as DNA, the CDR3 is TGTGCCAGCAGCAAAACAGGGTCTTTTAACGGCTACACCTTC. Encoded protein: CASSKTGSFNGYTF.

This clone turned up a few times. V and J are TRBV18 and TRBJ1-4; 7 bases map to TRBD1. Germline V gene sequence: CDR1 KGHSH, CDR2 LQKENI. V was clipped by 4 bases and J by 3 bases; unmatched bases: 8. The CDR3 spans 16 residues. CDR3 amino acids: CASSQDRKRSNEKLFF. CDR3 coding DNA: TGTGCCAGCTCACAGGACAGGAAGCGGTCTAATGAAAAACTGTTTTTT.

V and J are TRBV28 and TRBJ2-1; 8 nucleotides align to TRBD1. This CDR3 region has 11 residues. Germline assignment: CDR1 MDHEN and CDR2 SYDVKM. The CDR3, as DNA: TGTGTCACAGGGGGTGACAATGAGCAGTTCTTC. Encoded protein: CVTGGDNEQFF.